This note documents a single T cell receptor (beta chain) sequence. The V gene's germline CDR1 is SQVTM and CDR2 ANQGSEA. The CDR3 is made up of 13 amino acids. V gave up 6 bases and J gave up 1 base, with 10 bases separating them. The sample belongs to a study of early stage breast cancer tumors. Study-wide background: Among approximately 12 ER+/PR+/HER2- tumors, eight were ductal, four lobular.

Repertoires were generated with immunoSEQ multiplex PCR, while TCRdb's copy carries only in-frame clones and drops some. The sample gives roughly 10,000 clones, roughly 70% of which show up once; 6.5% to 9% is in the top ten. This sequence was found in a person aged 45-60 years with breast cancer. Input material: breast tumor tissue. V usage is TRBV29-1 and J usage is TRBJ1-5; D remains unclear. The chain's CDR3 is CSVGDGSNQPQHF. CDR3 coding DNA: TGCAGCGTGGGAGACGGAAGCAATCAGCCCCAGCATTTT.